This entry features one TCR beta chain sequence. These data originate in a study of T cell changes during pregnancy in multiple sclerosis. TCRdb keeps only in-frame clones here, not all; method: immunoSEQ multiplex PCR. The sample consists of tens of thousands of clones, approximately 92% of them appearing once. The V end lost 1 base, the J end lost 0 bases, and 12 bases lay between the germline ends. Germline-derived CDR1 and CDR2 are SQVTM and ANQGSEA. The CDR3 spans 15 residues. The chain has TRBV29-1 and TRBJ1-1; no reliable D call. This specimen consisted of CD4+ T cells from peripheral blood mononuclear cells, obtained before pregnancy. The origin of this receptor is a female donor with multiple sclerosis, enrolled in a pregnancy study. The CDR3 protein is CSVEVAGRLNTEAFF. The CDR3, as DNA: TGCAGCGTTGAAGTAGCGGGCAGGTTGAACACTGAAGCTTTCTTT.